The rows below give T cell receptor beta chains drawn from one sample of a study of Ad26.COV2.S vaccination and SARS-CoV-2 variants. The assay was immunoSEQ multiplex PCR, and TCRdb's table has in-frame clones only and misses some. The sample has hundreds of thousands of clones, 88% seen once. The sample consisted of peripheral blood, taken in a trial of Ad26.COV2.S vaccine versus placebo. These receptors were obtained from a person aged 18 to 65 who received the Ad26.COV2.S COVID-19 vaccine or a placebo. Both conserved end residues are part of each CDR3. D genes are given only for firm matches. Rows give clone size only sometimes, using once, few, many, or a class for an expanded clone.

-	TRBV7-9	-	TRBJ2-2	TGTGCCAGCAGCTTAGCCGGCAGCGGAAGCACCGGGGAGCTGTTTTTT	CASSLAGSGSTGELFF
-	TRBV6-5	-	TRBJ1-1	TGTGCCAGCAGTTTCCTTAGGAACACTGAAGCTTTCTTT	CASSFLRNTEAFF
-	TRBV18	-	TRBJ2-7	TGTGCCAGCTCACCAATCGCGGGGAACGAGCAGTACTTC	CASSPIAGNEQYF
-	TRBV9	-	TRBJ2-2	TGTGCCAGCAGCTCACGGACTACCACCGGGGAGCTGTTTTTT	CASSSRTTTGELFF
-	TRBV30	-	TRBJ2-2	TGTGCCTGGAGTTCTGGCCCCACCGGGGAGCTGTTTTTT	CAWSSGPTGELFF
TRBD2	TRBV2	once	TRBJ2-5	TGTGCCAGCAACCTATCCCCCCTAGCGGGGGGTTCCCAAGAGACCCAGTACTTC	CASNLSPLAGGSQETQYF
-	TRBV18	-	TRBJ2-7	TGTGCCAGCTCACCACCGGTCTCCGAGCAGTACTTC	CASSPPVSEQYF
-	TRBV7-3	-	TRBJ1-1	TGTGCCAGCAGCTTGTTCCTGAGGGGTGAGACTGAAGCTTTCTTT	CASSLFLRGETEAFF
-	TRBV6-9	-	TRBJ1-4	TGTGCCAGCAGTTACCCTGATCCCTCAACAGGGATAACTAATGAAAAACTGTTTTTT	CASSYPDPSTGITNEKLFF
-	TRBV7-8	-	TRBJ2-7	TGTGCCAGCAGCCGAGGGGGAGCGGACGAGCAGTACTTC	CASSRGGADEQYF
-	TRBV4-3	-	TRBJ2-2	TGCGCCAGCAGTCCCACCGGGGTCCCCTTAACCGGGGAGCTGTTTTTT	CASSPTGVPLTGELFF
-	TRBV18	-	TRBJ2-5	TGTGCCAGCTCACCTCGATTTGACCAAGAGACCCAGTACTTC	CASSPRFDQETQYF
-	TRBV7-3	-	TRBJ1-2	TGTGCCAGCAGTCCATCCCGTGGAATTGGCTACACCTTC	CASSPSRGIGYTF
-	TRBV4-1	-	TRBJ1-2	TGCGCCAGCAGCCAAGTGGCGACAGATAACTATGGCTACACCTTC	CASSQVATDNYGYTF
TRBD1	TRBV19	-	TRBJ1-6	TGTGCCAGTAGTATCGACAGGGGCGGGAGCTCCTATAATTCACCCCTCCACTTT	CASSIDRGGSSYNSPLHF
TRBD1	TRBV7-9	once	TRBJ1-2	TGTGCCAGCAGCTCGGGAGGGGGCATAGCTAACTATGGCTACACCTTC	CASSSGGGIANYGYTF
-	TRBV7-2	-	TRBJ2-7	TGTGCCAGCAGCCCCCAATTCGAGCAGTACTTC	CASSPQFEQYF
TRBD1	TRBV6-5	-	TRBJ2-7	TGTGCCAGCAGTCCTTACGGGACAGGGGGCTACGAGCAGTACTTC	CASSPYGTGGYEQYF
TRBD2	TRBV28	-	TRBJ2-1	TGTGCCAGCGTGGGCGGAACTAGCGGGGGGCATGAGCAGTTCTTC	CASVGGTSGGHEQFF
TRBD1	TRBV4-3	-	TRBJ2-7	TGCGCCAGGGGCGAACCGGGACAGTCCTTCTCTGAGCAGTACTTC	CARGEPGQSFSEQYF
-	TRBV4-3	-	TRBJ2-1	TGCGCCAGCAGCCACCCCCCGGGGAGAGTTCCCGACAATGAGCAGTTCTTC	CASSHPPGRVPDNEQFF
-	TRBV7-8	-	TRBJ1-6	TGTGCCAGCAGCCCCCCGCCGGGGTACAATTCACCCCTCCACTTT	CASSPPPGYNSPLHF